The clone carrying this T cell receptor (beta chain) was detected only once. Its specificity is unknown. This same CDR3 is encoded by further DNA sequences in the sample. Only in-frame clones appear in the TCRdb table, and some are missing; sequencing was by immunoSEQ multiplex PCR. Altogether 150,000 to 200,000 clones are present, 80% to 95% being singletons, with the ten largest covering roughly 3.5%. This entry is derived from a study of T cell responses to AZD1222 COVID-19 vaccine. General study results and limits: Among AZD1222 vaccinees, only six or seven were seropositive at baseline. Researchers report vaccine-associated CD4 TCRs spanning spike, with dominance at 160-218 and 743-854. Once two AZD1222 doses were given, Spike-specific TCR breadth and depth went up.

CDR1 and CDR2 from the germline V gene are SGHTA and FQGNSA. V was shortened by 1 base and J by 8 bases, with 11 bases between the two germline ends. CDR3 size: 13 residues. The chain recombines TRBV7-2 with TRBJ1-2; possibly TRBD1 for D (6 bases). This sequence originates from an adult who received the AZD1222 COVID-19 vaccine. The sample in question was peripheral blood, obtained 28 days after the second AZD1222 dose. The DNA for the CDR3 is TGTGCCAGCAGCTTAGACAGGGCCTACGGCTACACCTTC. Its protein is CASSLDRAYGYTF.